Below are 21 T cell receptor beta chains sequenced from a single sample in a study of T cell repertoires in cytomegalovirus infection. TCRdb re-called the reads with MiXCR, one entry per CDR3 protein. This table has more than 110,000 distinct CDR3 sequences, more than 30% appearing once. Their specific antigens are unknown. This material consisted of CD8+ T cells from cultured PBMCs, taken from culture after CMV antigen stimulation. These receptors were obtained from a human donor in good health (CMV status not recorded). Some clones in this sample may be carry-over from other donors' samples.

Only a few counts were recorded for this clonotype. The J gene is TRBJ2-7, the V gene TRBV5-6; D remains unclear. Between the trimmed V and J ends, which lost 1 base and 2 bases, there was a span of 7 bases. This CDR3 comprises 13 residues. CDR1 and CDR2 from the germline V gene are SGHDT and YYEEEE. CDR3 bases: TGTGCCAGCAGCTTGACGCCCCCCTACGAGCAGTACTTC. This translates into CASSLTPPYEQYF.

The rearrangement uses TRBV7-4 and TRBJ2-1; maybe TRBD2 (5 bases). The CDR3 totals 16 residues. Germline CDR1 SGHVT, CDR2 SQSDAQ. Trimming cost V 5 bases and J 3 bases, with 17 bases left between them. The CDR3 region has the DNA TGTGCCAGCAGCCAACCCACGGAGGCCCACTACAATGAGCAGTTCTTC. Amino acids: CASSQPTEAHYNEQFF. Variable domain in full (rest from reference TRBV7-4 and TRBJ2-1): GAGVSQSPRYKVAKRGRDVALRCDSISGHVTLYWYRQTLGQGSEVLTYSQSDAQRDKSGRPSGRFSAERPERSVSTLKIQRTEQGDSAVYLCASSQPTEAHYNEQFFGPGTRLTVL.

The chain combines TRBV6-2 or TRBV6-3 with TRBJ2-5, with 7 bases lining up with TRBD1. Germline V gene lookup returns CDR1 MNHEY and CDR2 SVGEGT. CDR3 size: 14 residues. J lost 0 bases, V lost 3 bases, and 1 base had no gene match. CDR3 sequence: CASSYGTDQETQYF. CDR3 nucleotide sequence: TGTGCCAGCAGTTATGGGACAGACCAAGAGACCCAGTACTTC.

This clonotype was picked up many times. CDR3 in DNA: TGTGCCAGCAGTTTAATGGGTCAGGGCAGCAATCAGCCCCAGCATTTT. Its translation: CASSLMGQGSNQPQHF. The rearrangement uses TRBV12-3 or TRBV12-4 and TRBJ1-5; a possible D gene is TRBD1 (5 bases). The germline V and J ends were trimmed by 2 bases and 1 base, with 12 bases remaining between them. CDR3 length: 16 amino acids.

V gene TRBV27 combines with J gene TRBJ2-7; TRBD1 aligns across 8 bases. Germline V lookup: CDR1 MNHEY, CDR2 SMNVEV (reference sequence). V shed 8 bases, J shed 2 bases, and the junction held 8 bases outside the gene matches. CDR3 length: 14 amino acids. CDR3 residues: CASAPGTGTYEQYF. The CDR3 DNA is TGTGCCAGCGCACCCGGGACAGGAACCTACGAGCAGTACTTC.

The CDR3 sequence is CASSPDLVSNQPQHF. For the CDR3, the DNA is TGTGCCAGCAGTCCGGACCTCGTGAGCAATCAGCCCCAGCATTTT. The gene calls are TRBV27 and TRBJ1-5, with no clear D. The V end was cut by 5 bases, the J end by 1 base, with 12 bases between. This CDR3 spans 15 amino acids. Germline V lookup: CDR1 MNHEY, CDR2 SMNVEV (reference sequence).

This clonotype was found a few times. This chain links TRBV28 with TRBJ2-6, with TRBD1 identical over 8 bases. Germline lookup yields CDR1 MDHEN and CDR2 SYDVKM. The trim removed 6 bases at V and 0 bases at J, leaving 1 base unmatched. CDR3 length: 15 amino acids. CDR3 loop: CASRTGVSGANVLTF. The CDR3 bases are TGTGCCAGCAGGACAGGGGTCTCTGGGGCCAACGTCCTGACTTTC.

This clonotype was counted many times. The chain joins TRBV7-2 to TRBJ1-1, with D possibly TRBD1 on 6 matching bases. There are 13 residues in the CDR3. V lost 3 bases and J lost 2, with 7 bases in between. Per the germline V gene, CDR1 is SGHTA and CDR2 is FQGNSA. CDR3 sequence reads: CASSLTGNTEAFF. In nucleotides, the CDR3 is TGTGCCAGCAGCTTGACAGGAAACACTGAAGCTTTCTTT.

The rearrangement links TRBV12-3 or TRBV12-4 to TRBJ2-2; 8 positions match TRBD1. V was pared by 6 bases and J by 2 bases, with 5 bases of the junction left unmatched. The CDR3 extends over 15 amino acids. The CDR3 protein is CASRLTGANTGELFF. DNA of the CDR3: TGTGCCAGCAGACTGACAGGGGCCAACACCGGGGAGCTGTTTTTT.

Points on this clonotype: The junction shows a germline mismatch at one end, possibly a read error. The CDR3 bases are TGTGCCAGCAGCTCCCAGGGGGCCAAAAACATTCAGTACTTC. Its translation is CASSSQGAKNIQYF. V and J are TRBV5-3 and TRBJ2-4; possibly TRBD1 for D (6 bases). TRBV5-3 is known as an ORF, though its function is uncertain. This CDR3 region has 14 residues.

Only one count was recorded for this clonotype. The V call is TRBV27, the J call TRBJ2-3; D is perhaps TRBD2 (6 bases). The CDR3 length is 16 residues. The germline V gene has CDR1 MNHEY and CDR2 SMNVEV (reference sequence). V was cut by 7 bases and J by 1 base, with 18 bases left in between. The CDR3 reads CASKEGRSERTDTQYF. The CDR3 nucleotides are TGTGCCAGCAAGGAGGGAAGGAGCGAACGCACAGATACGCAGTATTTT.

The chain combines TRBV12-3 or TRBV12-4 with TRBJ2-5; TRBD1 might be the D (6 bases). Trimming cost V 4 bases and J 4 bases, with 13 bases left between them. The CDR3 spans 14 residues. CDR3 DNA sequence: TGTGCCAGCAGTTACGACAGGACGGCAGAGACCCAGTACTTC. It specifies CASSYDRTAETQYF.

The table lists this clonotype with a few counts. CDR3 DNA: TGTGCCAGCAGGCCGGGACAGGGGGAACGCGAGCAGTACTTC. Its protein product is CASRPGQGEREQYF. The genes are TRBV7-6 and TRBJ2-7, with 11 bases that match TRBD1. The germline V gene has CDR1 SGHVS and CDR2 FNYEAQ. The ends lost 6 bases at V and 6 bases at J; junction bases unmatched: 7. This CDR3 is built from 14 residues.

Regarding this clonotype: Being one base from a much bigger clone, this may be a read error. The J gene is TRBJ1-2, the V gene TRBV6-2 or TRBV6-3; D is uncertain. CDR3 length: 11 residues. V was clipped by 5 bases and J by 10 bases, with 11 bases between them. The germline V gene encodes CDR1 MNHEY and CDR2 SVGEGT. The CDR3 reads CASSPRGDYTF. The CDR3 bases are TGTGCCAGCAGTCCACGGGGTGACTACACCTTC.

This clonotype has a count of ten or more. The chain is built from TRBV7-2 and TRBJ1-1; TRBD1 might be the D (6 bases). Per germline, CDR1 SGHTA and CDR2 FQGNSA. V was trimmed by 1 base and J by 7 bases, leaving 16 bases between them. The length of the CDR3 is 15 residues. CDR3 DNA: TGTGCCAGCAGCTTAGGGGTAGAGCGGGGGCTTGAAGCTTTCTTT. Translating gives CASSLGVERGLEAFF.

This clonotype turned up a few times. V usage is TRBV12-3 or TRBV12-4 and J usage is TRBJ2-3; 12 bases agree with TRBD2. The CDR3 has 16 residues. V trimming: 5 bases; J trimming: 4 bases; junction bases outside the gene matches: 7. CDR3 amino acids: CASSLSSGGAPDTQYF. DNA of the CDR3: TGTGCCAGCAGTCTCTCTAGCGGGGGGGCCCCAGATACGCAGTATTTT.

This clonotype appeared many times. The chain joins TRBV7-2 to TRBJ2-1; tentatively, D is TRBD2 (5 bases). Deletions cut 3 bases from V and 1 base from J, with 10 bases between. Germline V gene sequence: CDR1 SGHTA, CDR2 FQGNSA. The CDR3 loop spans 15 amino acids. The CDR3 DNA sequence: TGTGCCAGCAGCTTGGGAGCGGTGTCCTACAATGAGCAGTTCTTC. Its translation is CASSLGAVSYNEQFF.

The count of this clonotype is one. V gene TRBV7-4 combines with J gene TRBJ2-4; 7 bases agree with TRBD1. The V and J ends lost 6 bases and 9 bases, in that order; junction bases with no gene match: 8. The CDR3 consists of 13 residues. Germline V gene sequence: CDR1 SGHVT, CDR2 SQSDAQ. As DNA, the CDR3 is TGTGCCAGCAGTACCGGACCAGGGGGCATTCAGTACTTC. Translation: CASSTGPGGIQYF.

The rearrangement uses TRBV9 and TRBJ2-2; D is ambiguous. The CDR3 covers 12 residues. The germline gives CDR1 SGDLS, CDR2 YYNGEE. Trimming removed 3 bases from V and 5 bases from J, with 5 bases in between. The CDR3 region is CASSGNTGELFF. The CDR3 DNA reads TGTGCCAGCAGCGGGAATACCGGGGAGCTGTTTTTT. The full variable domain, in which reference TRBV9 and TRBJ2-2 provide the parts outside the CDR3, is DSGVTQTPKHLITATGQRVTLRCSPRSGDLSVYWYQQSLDQGLQFLIQYYNGEERAKGNILERFSAQQFPDLHSELNLSSLELGDSALYFCASSGNTGELFFGEGSRLTVL.

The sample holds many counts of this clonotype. CDR3: CASSLLGGQGGDTQYF. The CDR3 coding sequence is TGTGCCAGCAGCTTGCTCGGGGGACAGGGTGGAGATACGCAGTATTTT. This chain joins TRBV11-1 and TRBJ2-3; 9 bases are a match to TRBD1. Germline CDR1 SGHAT, CDR2 FQDESV (reference sequence). The CDR3 covers 16 residues. After removal of 3 bases from V and 5 bases from J, the junction contained 9 bases not matched to a gene.

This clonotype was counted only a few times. CDR3 sequence (DNA): TGTGCCAGCAGTATTCTGAGACAGGGGTACACCGGGGAGCTGTTTTTT. It codes for CASSILRQGYTGELFF. The genes are TRBV12-3 or TRBV12-4 and TRBJ2-2; TRBD1 aligns across 8 bases. J gave up 3 bases and V 5 bases, and 8 bases lay outside the gene matches. The CDR3 has 16 amino acids.